Below, one T cell receptor (beta chain) is given with its context. Its target is unknown. The read halts 3 residues ahead of the CDR3 end, with the missing end drawn from the germline J gene. This record belongs to a study of T cells in women clearing cervical HPV infection. Study-wide context: Case blood was drawn when the lesion was first found; control blood after infection became undetectable. Notes on the study in general: Controls had more TRBV6-7 (about 0.16%) than cases (about 0.11%).

Trimming cost V 5 bases and J 3 bases; bases outside gene matches: 4. This CDR3 is 15 amino acids long. Germline loops: CDR1 SGHTA, CDR2 FQGNSA. Sequenced by immunoSEQ multiplex PCR; TCRdb stores in-frame clones only, minus some. Its table records some 23,000 clones. The chain is built from TRBV7-2 and TRBJ2-7; 13 nucleotides line up with TRBD2. The origin of this receptor is a woman between 18 and 70 years old with a cervical HPV16 infection that either progressed to CIN3+ or cleared (not recorded which). Sequenced sample: blood buffy coat. The DNA read from the CDR3 is TGTGCCAGCAGCCCAAGACTAGCGGGGGGCTACGAG. This gives the protein CASSPRLAGGYE. Given in full, the CDR3 is CASSPRLAGGYEQYF. Using reference TRBV7-2 and TRBJ2-7 for the parts outside the CDR3, the full variable domain is GAGVSQSPSNKVTEKGKDVELRCDPISGHTALYWYRQSLGQGLEFLIYFQGNSAPDKSGLPSDRFSAERTGGSVSTLTIQRTQQEDSAVYLCASSPRLAGGYEQYFGPGTRLTVT.